This T cell receptor (beta chain) stems from a study of T cell repertoires in cytomegalovirus infection (dated by TCRdb to between 2018 and 2021). Describing the broader study: Alongside well-studied HLA-B-restricted epitopes, the peptide stimulations were aimed at recently identified HLA-C-restricted CMV epitopes, whose presentation resists viral immunomodulation. Donor HLA type was relevant to the analysis, because carriage of CMV infection together with the matching HLA type was indicated by public TCR beta signatures. General conclusions and limits of the study: In the ex vivo response, HLA-C-restricted CMV-specific TCR beta clonotypes were dominant, and in two of eight donors the single most frequent clonotype came from this HLA-C-restricted group. In both this cohort and an independent cohort of 350 to 400 donors, the cumulative frequency of public TCR beta family members distinguished carriers of CMV infection plus the relevant HLA type.

From its cysteine to its phenylalanine, the CDR3 spans 20 amino acids. CDR3 DNA is the only sequence kept; it has 60 bases, read in frame from the first base. The germline V gene (reference sequence) yields MNHNY for CDR1 and SVGAGI for CDR2. The germline ends are 39 bases apart after V is trimmed by 10 bases and J by 6 bases. The treatment or condition label, as the study defines it: in vitro stimulation with specific CMV peptide epitopes to enrich CMV-specific T cells. Sequencer: Illumina HiSeq 1500. TCRdb trimmed the raw reads at Q25, called clones with MiXCR and kept productive beta chains. One record per CDR3 amino acid sequence lists the most common genes and DNA. The sample yields about 770,000 distinct CDR3 sequences; almost 30% were counted once. The ten top clones hold 13% of the sample. Points on this clonotype: The antigen it recognizes is unknown. A read error is possible here, since a much larger clone lies one base away.

The chain employs TRBV6-6 and TRBJ1-1; the D gene cannot be resolved reliably. The TCR sequence derives from a human donor in good health (CMV status not recorded). Some clones in this sample may be carry-over from other donors' samples. The source material was cultured CD8+ T cells from PBMCs, sampled from culture after CMV antigen stimulation. The DNA reads as follows: TGTGCCACCTTTCTCCAGCAGTTATATTTACAGCCTTCAAAACAACCTGAAGCTTTCTTT. Its protein product is CATFLQQLYLQPSKQPEAFF.